The following is a T cell receptor (beta chain) sequence with its context. Its target antigen remains unknown. Base qualities were left out, and no much larger clone turns up one base away. DNA was extracted from blood mononuclear cells, and the same DNA was used for both TCR and STAT3 sequencing. The data are from a study of STAT3 mutations in large granular lymphocyte leukemia (dated by TCRdb to the late 2010s). Background for the entire study: Roughly half of the T-LGLL patients who were sequenced longitudinally carried canonical activating STAT3 mutations. One or more immunosuppressive therapy regimens were given to more than half of T-LGLL patients, and hematologic response was seen in under 50% of the treated patients. Patients with T-cell large granular lymphocyte leukemia underwent serial deep sequencing of TCRbeta CDR3 and STAT3 to reconstruct clonal hierarchy and dynamics. From an initial cohort of hundreds of LGL patients, approximately 18 representative T-LGLL cases were selected for longitudinal TCRbeta and STAT3 sequencing. A couple of patients with natural killer LGL leukemia were also sequenced longitudinally as controls within the study. For each patient, sequencing was performed at an average of about 4 time points, with a range of 2 to 8 samplings.

The CDR3 has 13 amino acids, counting the end cysteine and phenylalanine. Kept here is only the CDR3 DNA, which spans 39 bases and is read in frame from base 1. V is reduced by 8 bases and J by 2 bases, leaving a spacing of 12 bases between them. The germline V gene (reference sequence) provides CDR1 SEHNR and CDR2 FQNEAQ. TCRbeta libraries were sequenced on an Illumina MiSeq, and an average of about 42,000 productive templates per sample was obtained. Multiplex PCR amplification was used to generate TCRbeta CDR3 libraries with the immunoSEQ assay. Under the source paper's analysis protocol: Repertoire diversity was computed as previously defined, with values near 0 indicating extremely monoclonal samples. Imported from immuneACCESS, the table was reduced by TCRdb to in-frame sequences with V and J called. These copies leave out some clones; in studies compared against another copy, an unresolved V gene accounts for under half, and the cause of the remainder is not known. V and J calls and clone size are given by that table; D and trimming were obtained from the DNA. The sample table lists about 1,000 clones, about 60% of them with a count of one. The ten top clones hold under 65% of the sample.

Study-level results and caveats: Linking therapy response to changes in TCR clonal burden was complicated by variable intervals between samplings and by differing treatment regimens. In several patients, dominant TCR clone burden exceeded STAT3 mutant burden, suggesting STAT3 mutation arose secondarily within a pre-expanded clone. In about 30% of the 18 patients, TCR clonotype switching occurred after therapy, and every newly emerging clone was STAT3 wild type. Persisting codominant clonotypes in some patients meant a small but highly pathogenic clone may have been missed. Every T-LGLL patient showed at least one immunodominant TCRbeta clonotype, and about half showed multiple immunodominant subclonotypes. Because no samples were available when a clone first appeared, clonal expansion had to be inferred from samplings taken at other points.

The V and J genes are TRBV7-9 and TRBJ1-1, with no confidently assigned D gene. Sequencing was done on a sample of PBMCs. The receptor comes from a human donor with T large granular lymphocyte leukemia. Some clones in this sample may be carry-over from other donors' samples. The sequenced DNA is TGTGCCAGCTCCCCGGACGGTAACACTGAAGCTTTCTTT. This gives the protein CASSPDGNTEAFF.